This T cell receptor beta chain derives from a study of cytomegalovirus exposure and HLA in healthy donors. PCR amplification relied on 60 Vbeta primers (plus 13 Jbeta primers). Using immunoSEQ multiplex PCR, the repertoire was profiled, and TCRdb retains in-frame clones only, with some absent. The table has about 210,000 clones, under 85% seen once. A word on this clone: What it binds is not known.

It was healthy bone marrow donors who served as donors. Points from the study as a whole: Around 160 TCR beta chains were listed as cytomegalovirus-associated. In an earlier analysis, most TCR beta V segments were productive about 87% or about 30% of the time.

The CDR3 length is 13 residues. Trimming left V 1 base short and J 1 base short, with 3 bases between. Germline V gene lookup returns CDR1 SGHVS and CDR2 FNYEAQ. V gene TRBV7-6 combines with J gene TRBJ2-3; D ambiguous. The sequence came from a woman between 45 and 65 years old in good health and CMV-seropositive. The sequenced sample consisted of PBMCs. The CDR3 bases are TGTGCCAGCAGCTTAGAGCGCACAGATACGCAGTATTTT. Amino acid sequence: CASSLERTDTQYF.